The T cell receptor (beta chain) described here comes from a study of T cell repertoires in ileal Crohn's disease. The time point: neoterminal ileum biopsy at postoperative endoscopy, about 6 months after surgery. Profiled with immunoSEQ multiplex PCR; TCRdb holds only in-frame clones, not every one. The sample has 950 to 1,500 clones; around 85% are singletons. Germline assignment: CDR1 KGHSH and CDR2 LQKENI. The length of the CDR3 is 15 residues. V lost 6 bases, J lost 7 bases, and 16 bases lay in between. The rearrangement links TRBV18 to TRBJ1-6; possible D gene TRBD1, 6 bases. This TCR was recovered from an adult with Crohn's disease. The sample was ileal tissue. The CDR3 DNA reads as TGTGCCAGCTCCCCAGGTGGAACAGGGAATTCACCCCTCCACTTT. Amino acid sequence: CASSPGGTGNSPLHF.